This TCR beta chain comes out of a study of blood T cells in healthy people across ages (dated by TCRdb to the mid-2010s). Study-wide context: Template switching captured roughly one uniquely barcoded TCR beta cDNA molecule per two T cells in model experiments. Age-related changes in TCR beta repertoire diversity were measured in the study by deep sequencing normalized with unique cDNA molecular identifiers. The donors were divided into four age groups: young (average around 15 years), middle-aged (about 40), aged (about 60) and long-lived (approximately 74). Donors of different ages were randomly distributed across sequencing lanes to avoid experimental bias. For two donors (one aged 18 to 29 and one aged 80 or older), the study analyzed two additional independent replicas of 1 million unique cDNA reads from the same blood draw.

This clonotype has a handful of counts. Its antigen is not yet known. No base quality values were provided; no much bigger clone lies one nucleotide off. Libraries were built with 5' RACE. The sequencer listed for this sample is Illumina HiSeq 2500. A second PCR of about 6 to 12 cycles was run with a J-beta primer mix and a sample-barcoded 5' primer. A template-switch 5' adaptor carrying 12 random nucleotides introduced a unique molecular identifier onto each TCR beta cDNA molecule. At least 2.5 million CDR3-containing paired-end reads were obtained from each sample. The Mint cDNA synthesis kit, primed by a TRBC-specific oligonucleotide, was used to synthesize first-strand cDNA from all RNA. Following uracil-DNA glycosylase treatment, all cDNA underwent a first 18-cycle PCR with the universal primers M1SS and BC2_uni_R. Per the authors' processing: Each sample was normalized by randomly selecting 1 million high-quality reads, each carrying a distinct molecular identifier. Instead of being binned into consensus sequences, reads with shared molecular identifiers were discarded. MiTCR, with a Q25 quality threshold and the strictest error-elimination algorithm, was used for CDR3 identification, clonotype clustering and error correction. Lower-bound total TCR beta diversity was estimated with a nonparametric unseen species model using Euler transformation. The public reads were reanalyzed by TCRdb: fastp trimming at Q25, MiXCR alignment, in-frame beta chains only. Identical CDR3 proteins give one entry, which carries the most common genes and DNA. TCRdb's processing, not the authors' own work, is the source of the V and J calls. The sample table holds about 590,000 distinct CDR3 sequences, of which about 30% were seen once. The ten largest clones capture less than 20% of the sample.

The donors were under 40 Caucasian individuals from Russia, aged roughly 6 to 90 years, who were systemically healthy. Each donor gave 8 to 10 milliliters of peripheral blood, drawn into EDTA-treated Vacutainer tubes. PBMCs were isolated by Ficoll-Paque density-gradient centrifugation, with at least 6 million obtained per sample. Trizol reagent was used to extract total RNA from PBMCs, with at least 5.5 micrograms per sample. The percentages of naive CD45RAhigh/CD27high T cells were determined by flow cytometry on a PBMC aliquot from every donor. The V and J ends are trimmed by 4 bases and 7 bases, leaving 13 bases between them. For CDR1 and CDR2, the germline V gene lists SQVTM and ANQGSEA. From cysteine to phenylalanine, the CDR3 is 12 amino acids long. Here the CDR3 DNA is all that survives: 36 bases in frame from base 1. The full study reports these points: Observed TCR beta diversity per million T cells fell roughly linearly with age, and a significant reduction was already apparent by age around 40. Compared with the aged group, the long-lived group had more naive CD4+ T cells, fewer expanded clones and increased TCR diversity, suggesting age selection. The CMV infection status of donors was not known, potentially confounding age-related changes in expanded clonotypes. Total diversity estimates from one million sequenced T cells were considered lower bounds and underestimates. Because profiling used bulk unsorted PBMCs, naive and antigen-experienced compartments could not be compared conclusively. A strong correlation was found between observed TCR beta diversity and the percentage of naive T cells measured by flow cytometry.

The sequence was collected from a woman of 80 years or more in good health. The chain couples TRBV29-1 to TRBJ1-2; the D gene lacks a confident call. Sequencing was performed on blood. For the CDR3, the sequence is CSVGAPEGGYTF. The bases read TGCAGCGTTGGGGCCCCGGAGGGTGGCTACACCTTC.